The 30 T cell receptor beta chains below were found in one sample sequenced in a study of cytomegalovirus exposure and HLA in healthy donors. Amplification used 60 Vbeta primers and 13 Jbeta primers. The table came from immunoSEQ multiplex PCR; TCRdb's copy has only in-frame clones and leaves some out. The sample records about 170,000 clones, 73% being singletons. Input material: PBMCs. These receptors were taken from a woman aged 18-29 years in good health and CMV-seropositive.

A few counts support this clone. This rearrangement joins TRBV10-3 to TRBJ2-2; TRBD1 matches 7 bases. J lost 5 bases, V lost 4 bases, and 7 bases had no gene match. The CDR3 sequence is 15 residues long. Germline CDR1 and CDR2: ENHRY and SYGVKD. CDR3 coding DNA: TGTGCCATCAGTGTTACCCAGGGGGAAACCGGGGAGCTGTTTTTT. Translated: CAISVTQGETGELFF.

V usage is TRBV4-3 and J usage is TRBJ1-4; a possible D gene is TRBD1 (5 bases). Per germline, CDR1 LGHNA and CDR2 YSLEER. This CDR3 spans 19 amino acids. V shed 0 bases and J shed 7 bases, with 24 bases lying between them. CDR3 loop: CASSQDYQPGGDWGEKLFF. CDR3 bases: TGCGCCAGCAGCCAAGATTATCAGCCCGGCGGGGACTGGGGTGAAAAACTGTTTTTT.

V gene TRBV27 combines with J gene TRBJ1-1; 9 nucleotides line up with TRBD1. Germline V gene data show CDR1 as MNHEY and CDR2 as SMNVEV (reference sequence). J lost 5 bases, V lost 6 bases, and 7 bases had no gene match. This CDR3 spans 14 amino acids. The CDR3 protein is CASRPGQGGTEAFF. CDR3 nucleotides: TGTGCCAGCAGGCCGGGACAGGGCGGGACTGAAGCTTTCTTT.

The chain is built from TRBV7-9 and TRBJ2-5, with 9 bases matching TRBD2. The CDR3 is 18 amino acids. The ends lost 4 bases at V and 5 bases at J; junction bases unmatched: 17. Germline V gene sequence: CDR1 SEHNR, CDR2 FQNEAQ (reference sequence). CDR3: CASSSWTSATLSRETQYF. CDR3 DNA: TGTGCCAGCAGCTCCTGGACTAGCGCTACACTATCCCGGGAGACCCAGTACTTC.

This clone has just a few counts. V and J are TRBV10-2 and TRBJ2-5, with a tentative D call TRBD1 (6 bases). Trimming shortened V by 3 bases and J by 7 bases, and 27 bases separated the two germline ends. The CDR3 length is 18 residues. The germline CDR1 and CDR2 sequences are WSHSY and SAAADI. The CDR3 loop reads CASSEIRGDPSVIGTQYF. The CDR3 region has the DNA TGCGCCAGCAGTGAAATCAGGGGCGATCCGTCGGTAATTGGGACCCAGTACTTC.

The chain couples TRBV29-1 to TRBJ1-1, with 11 bases lining up with TRBD1. The V gene end was trimmed by 4 bases and the J gene end by 4 bases; junction bases not matched to a gene: 2. CDR3 length: 13 residues. Germline loops: CDR1 SQVTM, CDR2 ANQGSEA. The CDR3 nucleotides read TGCAGCGTTGCCGGGACAGGGGGCACTGAAGCTTTCTTT. Its translation is CSVAGTGGTEAFF.

The J gene is TRBJ1-5, the V gene TRBV18; 12 bases are a match to TRBD1. The germline V gene encodes CDR1 KGHSH and CDR2 LQKENI. The CDR3 contains 14 residues. V was clipped by 3 bases and J by 7 bases; unmatched bases: 1. The CDR3 DNA follows: TGTGCCAGCTCACCCGGGACAGGGGGCCAGCCCCAGCATTTT. It encodes CASSPGTGGQPQHF.

V usage is TRBV10-3 and J usage is TRBJ1-5, with D possibly being TRBD1 (5 bases). Germline CDR1 and CDR2: ENHRY and SYGVKD. Trimming took off 3 bases at V and 2 bases at J, with 11 bases between the two ends. The CDR3 sequence is 15 residues long. CDR3 DNA sequence: TGTGCCATCAGTGACCCGGGCAGGGGCAATCAGCCCCAGCATTTT. Its protein is CAISDPGRGNQPQHF.

The chain combines TRBV9 with TRBJ2-5; 7 bases align to TRBD2. The V and J ends lost 0 bases and 5 bases, in that order; junction bases with no gene match: 10. The germline gives CDR1 SGDLS, CDR2 YYNGEE. The CDR3 totals 16 residues. CDR3 residues: CASSVGTGGGGETQYF. CDR3 DNA sequence: TGTGCCAGCAGCGTAGGGACCGGCGGGGGAGGCGAGACCCAGTACTTC.

The chain's CDR3 is CASSLDRTSYEQYF. The DNA for the CDR3 is TGTGCCAGCAGTTTAGACAGAACCTCCTACGAGCAGTACTTC. This chain joins TRBV27 and TRBJ2-7; maybe TRBD1 (5 bases). CDR3 length: 14 residues. The V and J ends lost 2 bases and 0 bases respectively, with 8 bases between them. In germline, CDR1 is MNHEY, CDR2 SMNVEV (reference sequence).

This CDR3 reads CSVEESQYYGYTF. DNA for the CDR3: TGCAGCGTTGAAGAATCCCAGTACTATGGCTACACCTTC. V usage is TRBV29-1 and J usage is TRBJ1-2; D is ambiguous. CDR1 SQVTM and CDR2 ANQGSEA come from the germline V gene. The CDR3 runs to 13 residues. V shed 0 bases and J shed 3 bases, with 8 bases lying between them.

This chain links TRBV9 with TRBJ1-1; perhaps TRBD1 as D (6 bases). The CDR3 spans 15 residues. The germline CDR1 and CDR2 sequences are SGDLS and YYNGEE. Trimming cost V 0 bases and J 1 base, with 10 bases left between them. CDR3 region: CASSVVGGSNTEAFF. The CDR3 DNA reads as TGTGCCAGCAGCGTAGTAGGGGGATCGAACACTGAAGCTTTCTTT.

The chain combines TRBV10-3 with TRBJ1-4, with D possibly being TRBD1 (6 bases). The V gene lost 6 bases and the J gene lost 7 bases, with 15 bases spanning the gap. CDR1 and CDR2 from the germline V gene are ENHRY and SYGVKD. This CDR3 has 14 residues. The CDR3 loop is CAISPAQGVEKLFF. The CDR3 coding sequence is TGTGCCATCAGCCCAGCACAGGGAGTTGAAAAACTGTTTTTT.

V usage is TRBV4-1 and J usage is TRBJ1-1; D not resolved. The CDR3 covers 12 residues. Germline V lookup: CDR1 MGHRA, CDR2 YSYEKL. The V end was cut by 4 bases, the J end by 4 bases, with 7 bases between. The CDR3 region is CASSPGGTEAFF. CDR3 in DNA: TGCGCCAGCAGCCCGGGAGGCACTGAAGCTTTCTTT.

This chain links TRBV18 with TRBJ2-3, with 7 nucleotides matching TRBD1. V lost 3 bases and J lost 0; bases outside the gene matches: 0. From germline, CDR1 is KGHSH and CDR2 LQKENI. CDR3 length: 14 amino acids. This CDR3 is CASSPDRSTDTQYF. The CDR3 region has the DNA TGTGCCAGCTCACCGGACAGGAGCACAGATACGCAGTATTTT.

The count of this clone is one. This chain joins TRBV5-6 and TRBJ1-2, with TRBD1 as a possible D gene (5 bases). The length of the CDR3 is 16 residues. Germline values: CDR1 SGHDT, CDR2 YYEEEE. Trimming took off 1 base at V and 4 bases at J, with 17 bases between the two ends. This CDR3 is CASSLQGQGKLYGYTF. CDR3 sequence (DNA): TGTGCCAGCAGCTTGCAAGGGCAGGGAAAACTCTATGGCTACACCTTC. Using reference TRBV5-6 and TRBJ1-2 for the parts outside the CDR3, the full variable domain is DAGVTQSPTHLIKTRGQQVTLRCSPKSGHDTVSWYQQALGQGPQFIFQYYEEEERQRGNFPDRFSGHQFPNYSSELNVNALLLGDSALYLCASSLQGQGKLYGYTFGSGTRLTVV.

In its sample, this clone was seen a few times. The rearrangement joins TRBV6-5 to TRBJ2-1, with D possibly TRBD1 on 5 matching bases. Germline V gene sequence: CDR1 MNHEY, CDR2 SVGAGI. The CDR3 is 15 amino acids. V was trimmed by 2 bases and J by 4 bases, leaving 12 bases between them. This chain's CDR3 is CASSYERTLYNEQFF. In DNA, the CDR3 is TGTGCCAGCAGTTACGAAAGGACACTATACAATGAGCAGTTCTTC.

With respect to this clone: A junction boundary mismatches the germline segment, possibly from a read error. In nucleotides, the CDR3 is TGTTCCAGCAGCTCACCGGGACAGCCCTACGAGCAGTACTTC. Encoded protein: CSSSSPGQPYEQYF. The V call is TRBV7-9, the J call TRBJ2-7; 7 bases map to TRBD1. Germline CDR1 is SEHNR and CDR2 is FQNEAQ (reference sequence). There are 14 residues in the CDR3.

V is TRBV9 and J is TRBJ1-2; D not certain. V lost 0 bases and J 3 bases, leaving 12 bases between the germline ends. CDR3 size: 15 residues. Germline-derived CDR1 and CDR2 are SGDLS and YYNGEE. The CDR3 is CASSVDIGRDYGYTF. CDR3 coding DNA: TGTGCCAGCAGCGTAGATATAGGGAGGGACTATGGCTACACCTTC.

In this sample, this clone turned up a few times. The V gene is TRBV11-2, the J gene TRBJ2-7; 8 nucleotides line up with TRBD1. Trimming at V came to 4 bases and at J to 1 base, leaving 9 bases not matched to a gene. Per the germline V gene, CDR1 is SGHAT and CDR2 is FQNNGV. The CDR3 has 16 amino acids. The CDR3 region has the DNA TGTGCCAGCAGCTCGGACAGGGCGGGGCGATCCTACGAGCAGTACTTC. It yields the protein CASSSDRAGRSYEQYF.

V and J are TRBV7-9 and TRBJ2-5, with D possibly matching TRBD2 (5 bases). The V end was cut by 4 bases, the J end by 2 bases, with 17 bases between. This CDR3 has 16 residues. CDR1 is SEHNR, CDR2 FQNEAQ, per germline (reference sequence). The CDR3 loop is CASSYPLGLEQETQYF. CDR3 in DNA: TGTGCCAGCAGCTACCCACTTGGACTGGAACAAGAGACCCAGTACTTC.

The chain combines TRBV11-2 with TRBJ2-7, with TRBD1 matching 7 bases. V dropped 1 base and J dropped 2; count of bases not matched to a gene: 5. Per the germline V gene, CDR1 is SGHAT and CDR2 is FQNNGV. The CDR3 runs 15 residues. Here the CDR3 reads CASSLARGTAYEQYF. In DNA form, the CDR3 reads TGTGCCAGCAGCTTAGCCCGTGGGACAGCCTACGAGCAGTACTTC.

This clone has more than one count but fewer than ten. The V call is TRBV9, the J call TRBJ1-5, with D unresolved. V lost 8 bases, J lost 5 bases, and 14 bases lay in between. Germline CDR1 SGDLS, CDR2 YYNGEE. The CDR3 is 13 residues long. This CDR3 reads CARGWEMDQPQHF. CDR3 DNA: TGTGCCAGGGGGTGGGAGATGGATCAGCCCCAGCATTTT.

The chain employs TRBV5-1 and TRBJ1-1; 8 bases agree with TRBD1. Germline CDR1 SGHRS, CDR2 YFSETQ. V was clipped by 1 base and J by 4 bases; unmatched bases: 6. This CDR3 contains 15 residues. CDR3 sequence: CASSLMDRALTEAFF. The CDR3 DNA is TGCGCCAGCAGCTTGATGGACAGGGCCCTCACTGAAGCTTTCTTT. The whole variable domain, remainder taken from reference TRBV5-1 and TRBJ1-1, is KAGVTQTPRYLIKTRGQQVTLSCSPISGHRSVSWYQQTPGQGLQFLFEYFSETQRNKGNFPGRFSGRQFSNSRSEMNVSTLELGDSALYLCASSLMDRALTEAFFGQGTRLTVV.

This rearrangement joins TRBV27 to TRBJ2-1; 15 positions agree with TRBD2. V shed 5 bases, J shed 3 bases, and the junction held 5 bases outside the gene matches. There are 17 residues in the CDR3. Germline-derived CDR1 and CDR2 are MNHEY and SMNVEV (reference sequence). CDR3 in DNA: TGTGCCAGCAGTGCGTGGGGACTAGCGGGGGGCTACAATGAGCAGTTCTTC. The encoded protein is CASSAWGLAGGYNEQFF.

The chain is built from TRBV18 and TRBJ2-7; D uncertain. CDR3 size: 14 residues. Trimming cost V 2 bases and J 2 bases, with 10 bases left between them. The germline gives CDR1 KGHSH, CDR2 LQKENI. The CDR3 bases are TGTGCCAGCTCACCAGGTACAGAAACCTACGAGCAGTACTTC. Its protein product is CASSPGTETYEQYF.

This clone has a handful of counts. The CDR3 DNA reads TGTGCCAGCAGCCCCGGGGAGACAACTAATGAAAAACTGTTTTTT. Its translation is CASSPGETTNEKLFF. The chain links TRBV7-9 to TRBJ1-4; D is undetermined. V was trimmed by 5 bases and J by 0 bases, leaving 10 bases between them. Germline V gene data show CDR1 as SEHNR and CDR2 as FQNEAQ (reference sequence). CDR3 length equals 15 residues. Full variable domain (outside the CDR3, taken from reference TRBV7-9 and TRBJ1-4): DTGVSQNPRHKITKRGQNVTFRCDPISEHNRLYWYRQTLGQGPEFLTYFQNEAQLEKSRLLSDRFSAERPKGSFSTLEIQRTEQGDSAMYLCASSPGETTNEKLFFGSGTQLSVL.

J is TRBJ1-1 and V is TRBV2, with D hard to call. Germline V lookup: CDR1 SNHLY, CDR2 FYNNEI. The V end lost 9 bases, the J end lost 1 base, and 6 bases lay between the germline ends. The CDR3 totals 11 residues. CDR3 loop: CASPRNTEAFF. CDR3 DNA: TGTGCCAGTCCCAGGAACACTGAAGCTTTCTTT.

This clone was seen more than once but under ten times. V usage is TRBV7-6 and J usage is TRBJ2-7, with a tentative D call TRBD2 (6 bases). The CDR3 runs 16 residues. V was shortened by 1 base and J by 2 bases, with 15 bases between the two germline ends. The germline V gene has CDR1 SGHVS and CDR2 FNYEAQ. The CDR3 DNA sequence: TGTGCCAGCAGCTTAGTCACGGGGGAAGTGGCCTACGAGCAGTACTTC. The encoded protein is CASSLVTGEVAYEQYF.

The rearrangement links TRBV19 to TRBJ1-1; a weak D match, TRBD1 (5 bases). Germline CDR1 is LNHDA and CDR2 is SQIVND (reference sequence). The CDR3 length is 13 residues. Trimming took off 7 bases at V and 9 bases at J, with 18 bases between the two ends. The CDR3 region has the DNA TGTGCCAGTAAAATAACACCCAGGGAAAAAGCTTTCTTT. Residues: CASKITPREKAFF.